The 26 T cell receptor beta chains presented below share a single source sample, sequenced in a study of Ad26.COV2.S vaccination and SARS-CoV-2 variants. Clones were read by immunoSEQ multiplex PCR, and TCRdb kept only the in-frame ones, dropping some. The table has about 350,000 clones, 86% seen once. The treatment: around 19 received Ad26.COV2.S at low or high dose, single or two shots; about 5 received placebo; per-sample allocation not given. Sampling was done on day 63 after the first vaccine or placebo injection. The sequenced sample was peripheral blood, obtained in a trial of Ad26.COV2.S vaccine versus placebo. Every receptor here comes from a person aged 18-65 years who received the Ad26.COV2.S COVID-19 vaccine or a placebo.

The chain recombines TRBV7-3 with TRBJ2-7, with D perhaps TRBD1 (5 bases). The CDR3 has 14 amino acids. V dropped 2 bases and J dropped 4 bases, with 12 bases sitting between them. Germline-derived CDR1 and CDR2 are SGHTA and FQGTGA. CDR3 residues: CASSLAPGRYEQYF. The CDR3 nucleotides read TGTGCCAGCAGCTTAGCGCCAGGGCGGTACGAGCAGTACTTC.

J is TRBJ1-5 and V is TRBV5-1; D gene uncertain. The CDR3 loop spans 15 amino acids. CDR1 and CDR2 from the germline V gene are SGHRS and YFSETQ. With 4 bases removed from V and 4 bases from J, the gap between germline ends came to 15 bases. The CDR3 is CASSTDGNSNQPQHF. In DNA form, the CDR3 reads TGCGCCAGCAGCACTGACGGAAACTCTAATCAGCCCCAGCATTTT. Looking up the rest from reference TRBV5-1 and TRBJ1-5 gives the full variable domain: KAGVTQTPRYLIKTRGQQVTLSCSPISGHRSVSWYQQTPGQGLQFLFEYFSETQRNKGNFPGRFSGRQFSNSRSEMNVSTLELGDSALYLCASSTDGNSNQPQHFGDGTRLSIL.

The chain carries TRBV25-1 and TRBJ2-1; TRBD2 aligns across 12 bases. The germline V gene has CDR1 MGHDK and CDR2 SYGVNS. With V trimmed by 6 bases and J by 4 bases, 13 bases remained unmatched. CDR3 length: 18 amino acids. The CDR3 bases are TGTGCCAGCAGACGGACTAGCGGGGAGTCCTGGTTTTACAATGAGCAGTTCTTC. As protein: CASRRTSGESWFYNEQFF.

CDR3 nucleotide sequence: TGTGCCAGCAGCGACCCCTATGGGGGGAGCTCCTACGAGCAGTACTTC. Its protein product is CASSDPYGGSSYEQYF. The chain recombines TRBV7-8 with TRBJ2-7, with D possibly being TRBD2 (6 bases). Germline V gives CDR1 SGHVS, CDR2 FQNEAQ. The germline V and J ends were trimmed by 5 bases and 0 bases, with 17 bases remaining between them. This CDR3 has 16 amino acids.

The V call is TRBV11-1, the J call TRBJ2-7, with unresolved D. V lost 5 bases and J lost 2, with 13 bases in between. This CDR3 has 14 residues. CDR1 is SGHAT, CDR2 FQDESV, per germline (reference sequence). In DNA, the CDR3 is TGTGCCAGCAGCCGACGTCGATTCGCCTACGAGCAGTACTTC. Its protein product is CASSRRRFAYEQYF.

This clone was seen just once. The gene calls are TRBV27 and TRBJ2-7; TRBD2 matches 10 bases. The germline CDR1 and CDR2 sequences are MNHEY and SMNVEV (reference sequence). This CDR3 contains 13 residues. V shed 2 bases, J shed 5 bases, and the junction held 0 bases outside the gene matches. The CDR3 loop reads CASSLGLADEQYF. CDR3 DNA sequence: TGTGCCAGCAGTTTAGGACTAGCGGACGAGCAGTACTTC.

This chain connects TRBV5-1 to TRBJ1-1; 8 bases match TRBD1. The CDR3 extends over 13 amino acids. CDR1 and CDR2 (germline): SGHRS, YFSETQ. J gave up 5 bases and V 6 bases, and 6 bases lay outside the gene matches. The CDR3 nucleotides read TGCGCCAGCACACCAACAGGGGGGACTGAAGCTTTCTTT. It specifies CASTPTGGTEAFF. The full variable domain, completed using reference TRBV5-1 and TRBJ1-1, is KAGVTQTPRYLIKTRGQQVTLSCSPISGHRSVSWYQQTPGQGLQFLFEYFSETQRNKGNFPGRFSGRQFSNSRSEMNVSTLELGDSALYLCASTPTGGTEAFFGQGTRLTVV.

A word on this clone: This specimen includes other DNA sequences encoding the same CDR3. The rearrangement joins TRBV24-1 to TRBJ2-6, with TRBD1 matching 7 bases. Germline V gene sequence: CDR1 KGHDR, CDR2 SFDVKD. The junction had 5 bases not matched to a gene; V was cut back by 3 bases and J by 4 bases. The CDR3 covers 16 residues. The chain's CDR3 is CATSDQGGVGANVLTF. CDR3 in DNA: TGTGCCACCAGTGATCAAGGGGGCGTCGGGGCCAACGTCCTGACTTTC.

The chain links TRBV13 to TRBJ2-7; D gene unclear. Trimming removed 3 bases at V and 6 bases at J, with 6 bases between. CDR3 length: 11 amino acids. The germline V gene has CDR1 PRHDT and CDR2 FYEKMQ (reference sequence). CDR3 DNA sequence: TGTGCCAGCAGCTTCATGGGCGAGCAGTACTTC. Its protein product is CASSFMGEQYF.

This clone was observed once. The chain links TRBV7-8 to TRBJ2-7, with 10 bases aligning to TRBD2. Germline V CDR1 and CDR2: SGHVS, FQNEAQ. The ends lost 3 bases at V and 6 bases at J; junction bases unmatched: 5. The CDR3 length is 14 residues. CDR3 nucleotide sequence: TGTGCCAGCAGCTTGTCTAGCGGGAGCAGCGAGCAGTACTTC. Translated: CASSLSSGSSEQYF.

The chain links TRBV28 to TRBJ2-7; D remains ambiguous. This CDR3 is built from 14 residues. Per the germline V gene, CDR1 is MDHEN and CDR2 is SYDVKM. Trimming removed 3 bases at V and 0 bases at J, with 9 bases between. CDR3 sequence (DNA): TGTGCCAGCAGTTTCGGCGCCTTCTCCTACGAGCAGTACTTC. This sequence encodes CASSFGAFSYEQYF.

The rearrangement links TRBV5-1 to TRBJ2-3; TRBD2 aligns across 8 bases. Germline loops: CDR1 SGHRS, CDR2 YFSETQ. Trimming removed 4 bases from V and 2 bases from J; junction bases left unmatched: 3. The CDR3 spans 14 residues. The DNA for the CDR3 is TGCGCCAGCAGCCCGGGGGGGGTCACAGATACGCAGTATTTT. This gives the protein CASSPGGVTDTQYF.

The rearrangement links TRBV2 to TRBJ2-5; the match to TRBD1 covers 9 bases. The CDR3 extends over 15 amino acids. The J segment lost 3 bases and the V segment lost 2 bases, leaving 4 bases of the junction unmatched. Germline V CDR1 and CDR2: SNHLY, FYNNEI. The CDR3 sequence: CASSERDRVEETQYF. CDR3 DNA sequence: TGTGCCAGCAGTGAACGGGACAGGGTAGAAGAGACCCAGTACTTC.

This clone turned up a few times. The rearrangement joins TRBV7-9 to TRBJ1-6; no clear D. Trimming took off 2 bases at V and 8 bases at J, with 7 bases between the two ends. This CDR3 spans 13 amino acids. Germline assignment: CDR1 SEHNR and CDR2 FQNEAQ (reference sequence). The CDR3 DNA sequence: TGTGCCAGCAGCTTAAGTCCCGATTCACCCCTCCACTTT. This codes for CASSLSPDSPLHF. The full variable domain, in which reference TRBV7-9 and TRBJ1-6 provide the parts outside the CDR3, is DTGVSQNPRHKITKRGQNVTFRCDPISEHNRLYWYRQTLGQGPEFLTYFQNEAQLEKSRLLSDRFSAERPKGSFSTLEIQRTEQGDSAMYLCASSLSPDSPLHFGNGTRLTVT.

The chain couples TRBV7-9 to TRBJ2-1; TRBD2 agrees at 14 bases. This CDR3 has 15 amino acids. Germline V gene sequence: CDR1 SEHNR, CDR2 FQNEAQ (reference sequence). The trim removed 5 bases at V and 7 bases at J, leaving 4 bases unmatched. CDR3 bases: TGTGCCAGCAGCCTGGGACTAGCGGGAGATAATGAGCAGTTCTTC. As protein: CASSLGLAGDNEQFF.

The chain joins TRBV15 to TRBJ1-1; D not certain. The germline V gene encodes CDR1 LNHNV and CDR2 YYDKDF (reference sequence). CDR3 length: 14 amino acids. Trimming removed 0 bases at V and 4 bases at J, with 9 bases between. The CDR3 protein is CATSRDVGVTEAFF. The CDR3 DNA reads as TGTGCCACCAGCAGAGATGTCGGGGTCACTGAAGCTTTCTTT.

This chain connects TRBV19 to TRBJ2-7; no reliable D call. The CDR3 has 11 amino acids. The germline V gene has CDR1 LNHDA and CDR2 SQIVND (reference sequence). The V end was cut by 7 bases, the J end by 5 bases, with 9 bases between. CDR3 residues: CASTQPHEQYF. DNA of the CDR3: TGTGCCAGTACCCAACCCCACGAGCAGTACTTC.

This sequence joins TRBV5-6 and TRBJ1-2; tentative D call: TRBD1 (5 bases). The V gene lost 4 bases and the J gene lost 3 bases, with 16 bases spanning the gap. From germline, CDR1 is SGHDT and CDR2 YYEEEE. This CDR3 is built from 15 residues. The CDR3 here is CASSRKGRPDYGYTF. The CDR3 coding sequence is TGTGCCAGCAGCCGAAAGGGACGGCCGGACTATGGCTACACCTTC.

This chain uses TRBV9 with TRBJ1-1; 8 bases align to TRBD1. The junction had 5 bases not matched to a gene; V was cut back by 5 bases and J by 5 bases. The CDR3 loop spans 13 amino acids. Germline lookup yields CDR1 SGDLS and CDR2 YYNGEE. The CDR3: CASRGQGGTEAFF. The CDR3 bases are TGTGCCAGCAGAGGACAGGGCGGGACTGAAGCTTTCTTT.

V is TRBV25-1 and J is TRBJ2-2; 7 bases are a match to TRBD1. The V and J ends lost 8 bases and 6 bases, in that order; junction bases with no gene match: 9. In germline, CDR1 is MGHDK, CDR2 SYGVNS. This CDR3 has 14 residues. In DNA form, the CDR3 reads TGTGCCAGCGAAAAACAGGGGCCGGCCGGGGAGCTGTTTTTT. Residues: CASEKQGPAGELFF.

V gene TRBV28 combines with J gene TRBJ2-7; D possibly corresponds to TRBD1 (6 bases). Germline-derived CDR1 and CDR2 are MDHEN and SYDVKM. The V gene lost 2 bases and the J gene lost 0 bases, with 11 bases spanning the gap. This CDR3 has 15 amino acids. CDR3 protein: CASSLLDSSSYEQYF. In nucleotides, the CDR3 is TGTGCCAGCAGTTTACTGGACAGTAGCTCCTACGAGCAGTACTTC.

The gene calls are TRBV15 and TRBJ2-1, with 11 bases matching TRBD2. CDR1 is LNHNV, CDR2 YYDKDF, per germline (reference sequence). The CDR3 extends over 14 amino acids. J lost 10 bases, V lost 1 base, and 3 bases had no gene match. The CDR3 loop is CATSRVTSGGEQFF. The DNA of the CDR3 is TGTGCCACCAGCAGAGTAACTAGCGGGGGCGAGCAGTTCTTC.

The rearrangement links TRBV5-5 to TRBJ1-5, with D perhaps matching TRBD1 (6 bases). CDR1 SGHKS and CDR2 YYEKEE come from the germline V gene (reference sequence). The CDR3 extends over 15 amino acids. V gave up 0 bases and J gave up 5 bases, with 12 bases separating them. The CDR3 nucleotides are TGTGCCAGCAGCTTGGGCCAGGGGATTGATCAGCCCCAGCATTTT. Translated: CASSLGQGIDQPQHF. Full variable domain (remainder filled in from reference TRBV5-5 and TRBJ1-5): DAGVTQSPTHLIKTRGQQVTLRCSPISGHKSVSWYQQVLGQGPQFIFQYYEKEERGRGNFPDRFSARQFPNYSSELNVNALLLGDSALYLCASSLGQGIDQPQHFGDGTRLSIL.

V and J are TRBV28 and TRBJ2-7; TRBD1 aligns across 7 bases. The germline V gene has CDR1 MDHEN and CDR2 SYDVKM. The CDR3 totals 13 residues. V shed 4 bases and J 7 bases; nucleotides not matched to a gene: 7. CDR3 in amino acids: CASSSGQAWEQYF. In nucleotides, the CDR3 is TGTGCCAGCAGTTCCGGACAGGCGTGGGAGCAGTACTTC.

The rearrangement links TRBV6-5 to TRBJ1-2; no clear D gene. V shed 2 bases and J shed 8 bases, with 15 bases lying between them. The CDR3 contains 14 residues. Looked up from germline, CDR1 is MNHEY and CDR2 is SVGAGI. The CDR3 DNA reads TGTGCCAGCAGTTACCTCAAGGAGGTTAGCGGCTACACCTTC. It is translated as CASSYLKEVSGYTF.

The V call is TRBV24-1, the J call TRBJ2-7; TRBD1 might be the D (6 bases). V was trimmed by 5 bases and J by 4 bases, leaving 11 bases between them. CDR1 KGHDR and CDR2 SFDVKD come from the germline V gene. There are 13 residues in the CDR3. The CDR3 DNA reads TGTGCCACCAGTGCGGGCAGGGGATACGAGCAGTACTTC. As protein: CATSAGRGYEQYF.